This record covers a single TCR beta chain. Its antigen is still unknown. Per-nucleotide qualities are absent, and no much larger clonotype sits a single base away. The data originate from a study of T cell responses to AZD1222 COVID-19 vaccine (dated by TCRdb to about 2021). Study-level background: TCR sequencing was performed for 230 to 250 trial participants, of whom about 210 were given two doses of AZD1222 and roughly 25 were given two doses of MenACWY control vaccine. Trial participants were enrolled by age into subgroups of 18-55, 56-69 and 70-plus years, and roughly 160, 29 and 62 TCR-sequenced participants, respectively, were included in these subgroups.

The sample's time point label is to be understood as: baseline before first vaccination. The treatment or condition label, as the study defines it: meningococcal conjugate vaccine given as trial control. Samples from vaccinated people were obtained from the UK trials COV001 and COV002, which included a single-blind randomized controlled phase 2/3 trial of AZD1222 (ChAdOx1 nCoV-19) in healthy adults. For TCRbeta chain sequencing, PBMC samples from trial participants were taken at day 0 and at day 28 after the second dose. The CDR3 regions of human TCRbeta chains were analyzed by immunosequencing. The study's own analysis went as follows. Repertoire TCRs were checked for matches against a reference library of SARS-CoV-2-specific TCRs that had been generated using the MIRA antigen-specificity platform. Breadth was defined as the fraction of unique TCRs that were SARS-CoV-2-associated, and depth was defined as the fraction of total T cells that were SARS-CoV-2-associated. Using the MIRA data, every spike-specific TCR was mapped to the spike region that the TCR reacted to and assigned to either a CD4 or a CD8 class. Log10-transformed breadth and depth values were compared by one-way ANOVA with Sidak's multiple comparisons tests. Imported from immuneACCESS, the table was reduced by TCRdb to in-frame sequences with V and J called. These copies leave out some clones; in studies compared against another copy, an unresolved V gene accounts for under half, and the cause of the remainder is not known. V, J and clone size derive from that table, while D and trimming were established from the DNA sequence. For this sample there are about 220,000 clones; around 93% appear just once. The ten largest clones capture roughly 0.99% of the sample.

The study at large found these results: Conclusions about previously exposed vaccinees are limited because only six or seven AZD1222 recipients were SARS-CoV-2 seropositive at baseline. Reportedly, close to half of the unique spike-specific TCRs recognized epitopes lying outside the regions that are mutated in the B.1.351 and B.1.1.7 variants. Because no day 14 peak-response samples were available, repertoires were characterized only after the peak T cell response. The whole spike protein was spanned by vaccine-associated CD4 TCRs, and dominant responses were seen in regions 160-218 and 743-854. Spike-specific TCR breadth and depth rose significantly after two AZD1222 doses compared with day 0 and with MenACWY recipients. In the small 56-69-year group, the increase in depth fell short of significance, most likely because of low power. Participants were mostly white British, with more females than males. The authors suggested clonal diversity may have been underestimated.

Trimming leaves V shorter by 6 bases and J shorter by 0 bases, with the junction holding 4 bases beyond the gene matches. From the cysteine up to the phenylalanine, the CDR3 has a length of 14 residues. The CDR3 DNA has 42 bases and is translated from base 1. In the germline V gene, CDR1 corresponds to KGHSH and CDR2 to LQKENI. This receptor was taken from an adult in good health. Recombination joined TRBV18 with TRBJ1-1; 7 bases in between match TRBD1. The sample was peripheral blood, taken on day 0 of MenACWY control vaccination. The DNA sequence reads TGTGCCAGCTCGGCGACAGGGATGAACACTGAAGCTTTCTTT. Translated, this is CASSATGMNTEAFF. Here the CDR3 is joined to the reference TRBV18 and TRBJ1-1 genes, and the full variable domain is: NAGVMQNPRHLVRRRGQEARLRCSPMKGHSHVYWYRQLPEEGLKFMVYLQKENIIDESGMPKERFSAEFPKEGPSILRIQQVVRGDSAAYFCASSATGMNTEAFFGQGTRLTVV.